This T cell receptor (beta chain) comes out of a study of identical twins. The sample holds a few counts of this clonotype. Antigen specificity is unknown. Study observations and caveats: Out-of-frame alpha sequences shared by twins were enriched for low generation probability. Twins' surplus sharing was weaker for beta out-of-frame sequences. Fewer insertions characterized abundant cord blood beta clonotypes, whereas memory repertoires showed none.

The CDR3 is made up of 15 amino acids. V trimming: 6 bases; J trimming: 0 bases; junction bases outside the gene matches: 6. Germline CDR1 MNHEY, CDR2 SMNVEV (reference sequence). TCRdb itself ran the 5' RACE reads through MiXCR, one entry per CDR3 protein. The sample lists roughly 240,000 distinct CDR3 sequences; around 7% were seen once. These data also formed part of another study, on yellow fever vaccine responses in identical twins.

The V and J genes are TRBV27 and TRBJ2-3; 7 bases are a match to TRBD2. This TCR was recovered from a woman between 18 and 30 years old in good health. The specimen sequenced was memory (CD45RO+) T cells sorted from blood. The CDR3 region is CASSTGGSSTDTQYF. The CDR3 region has the DNA TGTGCCAGCAGCACCGGGGGGTCCAGCACAGATACGCAGTATTTT.